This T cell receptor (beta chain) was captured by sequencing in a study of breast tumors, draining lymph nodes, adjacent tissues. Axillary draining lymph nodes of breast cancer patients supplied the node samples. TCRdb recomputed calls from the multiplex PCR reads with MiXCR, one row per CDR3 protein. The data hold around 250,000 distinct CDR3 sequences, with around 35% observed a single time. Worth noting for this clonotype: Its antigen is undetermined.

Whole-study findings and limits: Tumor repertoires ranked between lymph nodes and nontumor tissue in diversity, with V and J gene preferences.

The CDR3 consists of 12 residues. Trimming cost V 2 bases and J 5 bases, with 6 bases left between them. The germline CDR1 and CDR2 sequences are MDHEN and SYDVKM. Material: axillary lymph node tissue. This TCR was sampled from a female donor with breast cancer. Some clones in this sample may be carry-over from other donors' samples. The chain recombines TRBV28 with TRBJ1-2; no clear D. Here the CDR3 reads CASSLRGYGYTF. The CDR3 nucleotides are TGTGCCAGCAGTTTACGGGGTTATGGCTACACCTTC.